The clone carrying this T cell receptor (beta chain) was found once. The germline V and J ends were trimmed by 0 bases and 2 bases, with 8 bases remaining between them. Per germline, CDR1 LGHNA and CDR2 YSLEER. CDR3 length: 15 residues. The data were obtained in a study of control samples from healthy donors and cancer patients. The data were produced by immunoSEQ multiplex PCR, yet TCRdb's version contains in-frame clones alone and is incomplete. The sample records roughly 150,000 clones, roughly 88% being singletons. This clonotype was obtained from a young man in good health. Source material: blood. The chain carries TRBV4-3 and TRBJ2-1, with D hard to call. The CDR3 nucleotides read TGCGCCAGCAGCCAAGAGGGCAGCCCCTACAATGAGCAGTTCTTC. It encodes CASSQEGSPYNEQFF.